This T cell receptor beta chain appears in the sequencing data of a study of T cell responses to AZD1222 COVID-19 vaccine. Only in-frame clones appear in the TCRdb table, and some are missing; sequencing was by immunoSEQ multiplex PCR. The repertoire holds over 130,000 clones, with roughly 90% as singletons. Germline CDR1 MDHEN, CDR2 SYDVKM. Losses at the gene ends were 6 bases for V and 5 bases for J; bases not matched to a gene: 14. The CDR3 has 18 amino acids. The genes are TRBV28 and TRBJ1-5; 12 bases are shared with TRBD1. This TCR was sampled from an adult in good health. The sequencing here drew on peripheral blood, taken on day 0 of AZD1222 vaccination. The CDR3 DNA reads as TGTGCCAGCAGGGGGGCGGGACAGGGGGCTCTGGTGGATCAGCCCCAGCATTTT. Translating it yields CASRGAGQGALVDQPQHF.